A single sample gave rise to the 8 T cell receptor beta chains below, sequenced in a study of Ad26.COV2.S vaccination and SARS-CoV-2 variants. The treatment denotes: roughly 19 received Ad26.COV2.S at low or high dose, single or two shots; several received placebo; per-sample allocation not given. Specimen acquisition occurred on day 63 following the initial vaccine or placebo injection. Assay: immunoSEQ multiplex PCR; the TCRdb copy retains only in-frame clones and omits some. The sample has roughly 510,000 clones; roughly nine tenths are singletons. The sample consisted of peripheral blood, taken in a trial of Ad26.COV2.S vaccine versus placebo. These receptors were taken from a person between 18 and 59 years old who received the Ad26.COV2.S COVID-19 vaccine or a placebo.

The CDR3 region has the DNA TGCGCCAGCAGCTCGATCCGGGACTTACAGTTCTTC. Its protein is CASSSIRDLQFF. The chain combines TRBV5-1 with TRBJ2-7; D may be TRBD2 (6 bases). The J call may be wrong; the DNA end is better matched by TRBJ2-1. The CDR3 extends over 12 amino acids. CDR1 and CDR2 from the germline V gene are SGHRS and YFSETQ.

The V gene is TRBV14, the J gene TRBJ2-1; 11 bases map to TRBD2. The V gene's germline CDR1 is SGHDN and CDR2 FVKESK. This CDR3 is 19 amino acids long. With V trimmed by 4 bases and J by 2 bases, 13 bases remained unmatched. For the CDR3, the DNA is TGTGCCAGCAGCCCGAGGGGGCTAGCGGGAGGTGGGACCTACAATGAGCAGTTCTTC. Its translation: CASSPRGLAGGGTYNEQFF.

DNA of the CDR3: TGTGCCAGCAGCCAAGACGCGGGACAGTACTACGAGCAGTACTTC. It yields the protein CASSQDAGQYYEQYF. The chain uses TRBV4-2 and TRBJ2-7; a possible D gene is TRBD1 (7 bases). V was shortened by 0 bases and J by 3 bases, with 12 bases between the two germline ends. Germline loops: CDR1 LGHNA, CDR2 YNFKEQ. This CDR3 contains 15 residues.

V usage is TRBV19 and J usage is TRBJ1-1, with D hard to call. The CDR3 covers 15 residues. Per germline, CDR1 LNHDA and CDR2 SQIVND (reference sequence). The V end lost 6 bases, the J end lost 1 base, and 15 bases lay between the germline ends. The CDR3 reads CASRALRVQNTEAFF. CDR3 sequence (DNA): TGTGCCAGTAGAGCCTTAAGGGTCCAGAACACTGAAGCTTTCTTT.

The chain employs TRBV6-2 or TRBV6-3 and TRBJ1-6; 7 bases are a match to TRBD1. J gave up 7 bases and V 6 bases, and 9 bases lay outside the gene matches. The CDR3 is 15 residues long. Looked up from germline, CDR1 is MNHEY and CDR2 is SVGEGT. DNA for the CDR3: TGTGCCAGCAGCCCCGGGACAGCTAAAAATTCACCCCTCCACTTT. Residues: CASSPGTAKNSPLHF.

The chain recombines TRBV5-8 with TRBJ1-1; D not resolved. V was pared by 2 bases and J by 6 bases, with 8 bases between. Germline-derived CDR1 and CDR2 are SGHTS and YDEGEE. This CDR3 has 12 residues. CDR3 protein: CASSFGRAEAFF. Here the CDR3 DNA reads TGTGCCAGCAGCTTCGGCCGCGCTGAAGCTTTCTTT.

The chain couples TRBV14 to TRBJ2-1; D remains ambiguous. The V gene lost 1 base and the J gene lost 0 bases, with 13 bases spanning the gap. Germline CDR1 is SGHDN and CDR2 is FVKESK. The CDR3 has 17 amino acids. CDR3 DNA: TGTGCCAGCAGCCAAGTCGTAAGGGTCAGCTCCTACAATGAGCAGTTCTTC. Translation gives CASSQVVRVSSYNEQFF.

V gene TRBV14 combines with J gene TRBJ2-2; D not certain. V was trimmed by 1 base and J by 4 bases, leaving 7 bases between them. Germline V gene sequence: CDR1 SGHDN, CDR2 FVKESK. This CDR3 spans 14 amino acids. The CDR3 coding sequence is TGTGCCAGCAGCCAAGTTTGGAGCACCGGGGAGCTGTTTTTT. Translation gives CASSQVWSTGELFF. Full variable domain (remainder filled in from reference TRBV14 and TRBJ2-2): EAGVTQFPSHSVIEKGQTVTLRCDPISGHDNLYWYRRVMGKEIKFLLHFVKESKQDESGMPNNRFLAERTGGTYSTLKVQPAELEDSGVYFCASSQVWSTGELFFGEGSRLTVL.